This TCR beta chain was identified in a study of blood T cells in healthy people across ages. Points on this clonotype: Its cognate antigen is unknown.

General observations from the study: Per million T cells, TCR beta diversity dropped about linearly as age rose.

Every participating donor contributed 8 to 10 milliliters of peripheral blood through a draw. Combining a sample-barcoded 5' primer with a J-beta primer mix, a second PCR ran for roughly 6 to 12 cycles. Unique molecular identifiers of 12 random nucleotides labeled each cDNA. TCRdb re-called the 5' RACE reads with MiXCR, one entry per CDR3 protein. The sample has some 900,000 distinct CDR3 sequences; 25% to 30% are singletons. Looked up from germline, CDR1 is SGHTA and CDR2 is FQGNSA. This CDR3 has 12 residues. V was cut by 6 bases and J by 7 bases, with 10 bases left in between. The rearrangement links TRBV7-2 to TRBJ2-1; D possibly corresponds to TRBD1 (5 bases). This TCR was sampled from a woman aged 80 or over in good health. Sequenced material: blood. The CDR3 bases are TGTGCCAGCAGGGCAGGGTGGAATGAGCAGTTCTTC. It translates to CASRAGWNEQFF. The whole variable domain, filled in from reference TRBV7-2 and TRBJ2-1, reads GAGVSQSPSNKVTEKGKDVELRCDPISGHTALYWYRQSLGQGLEFLIYFQGNSAPDKSGLPSDRFSAERTGGSVSTLTIQRTQQEDSAVYLCASRAGWNEQFFGPGTRLTVL.